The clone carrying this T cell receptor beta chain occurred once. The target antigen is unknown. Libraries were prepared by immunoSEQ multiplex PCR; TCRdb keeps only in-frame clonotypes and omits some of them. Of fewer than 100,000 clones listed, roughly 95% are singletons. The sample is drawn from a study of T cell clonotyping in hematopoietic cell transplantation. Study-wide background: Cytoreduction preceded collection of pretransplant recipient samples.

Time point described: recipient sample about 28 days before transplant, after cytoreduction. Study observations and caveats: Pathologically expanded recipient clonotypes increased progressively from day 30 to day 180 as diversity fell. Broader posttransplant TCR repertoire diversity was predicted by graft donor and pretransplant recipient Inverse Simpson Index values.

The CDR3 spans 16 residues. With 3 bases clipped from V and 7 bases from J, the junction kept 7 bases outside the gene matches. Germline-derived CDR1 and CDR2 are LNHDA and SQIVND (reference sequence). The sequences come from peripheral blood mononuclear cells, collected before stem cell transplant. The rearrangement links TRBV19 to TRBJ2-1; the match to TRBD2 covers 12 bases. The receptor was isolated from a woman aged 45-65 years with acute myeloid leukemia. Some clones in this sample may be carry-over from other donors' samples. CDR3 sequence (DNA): TGTGCCAGTAGTATTGGACTAGCGGGGAAGAAAAATGAGCAGTTCTTC. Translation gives CASSIGLAGKKNEQFF.